The rows below give T cell receptor beta chains drawn from one sample of a study of OX40 agonist ivuxolimab in advanced cancers. Some clones are missing from TCRdb's copy, which holds only in-frame ones; the method was immunoSEQ multiplex PCR. The sample includes some 96,000 clones, around 93% of them seen just once. The sample consisted of CD4+ or CD8+ T cells sorted from blood, taken in a trial of the OX40 agonist ivuxolimab. Receptors originate from an adult with an advanced solid tumor such as melanoma, head and neck, liver or kidney cancer. The CDR3 runs from the conserved cysteine through the conserved F or W. A D gene is named only where the DNA matches it firmly. Some rows have no size entry. The others give once, few or many, or a class for an expanded clone.

abundance	v_gene	d_gene	j_gene	CDR3nt	CDR3aa
.	TRBV7-6	.	TRBJ2-7	TGTGCCAGCAGCTTACAGGGAGGCGAGCAGTACTTC	CASSLQGGEQYF
.	TRBV19	.	TRBJ1-2	TGTGCCAGTAGTATGAAAGCTTATGGCTACACCTTC	CASSMKAYGYTF
.	TRBV5-4	TRBD1	TRBJ1-2	TGTGCCAGCAGCTTGGCCGTGACAGGGGGCTATGGCTACACCTTC	CASSLAVTGGYGYTF
.	TRBV18	.	TRBJ1-2	TGTGCCAGCTCACCAGCGGAGCGGGGGGCACGGGGCTACACCTTC	CASSPAERGARGYTF
.	TRBV10-3	TRBD1	TRBJ1-2	TGTGCCATCAGTGAGTCGCCCGGGACAGGGCATAACTATGGCTACACCTTC	CAISESPGTGHNYGYTF
.	TRBV6-5	TRBD1	TRBJ2-7	TGTGCCAGCAGCCGGGACAGGGTCGGTCTCGGGTACTTC	CASSRDRVGLGYF
.	TRBV19	.	TRBJ2-7	TGTGCCAGTAGTATGGATCCCGCCGACCACTACGAGCAGTACTTC	CASSMDPADHYEQYF
.	TRBV19	TRBD2	TRBJ2-5	TGTGCCAGTTCGGCGGGAGAAGAGACCCAGTACTTC	CASSAGEETQYF
.	TRBV15	.	TRBJ2-5	TGTGCCACCAGCAGAGATGGAGAGACCCAGTACTTC	CATSRDGETQYF
once	TRBV5-1	.	TRBJ2-2	TGCGCCAGCAGCCCAACAGGGAGCGGGGAGCTGTTTTTT	CASSPTGSGELFF
.	TRBV5-6	.	TRBJ2-5	TGTGCCAGCAGCTTGGGTGGGATGACGGAGACCCAGTACTTC	CASSLGGMTETQYF
.	TRBV5-1	TRBD1	TRBJ2-1	TGCGCCAGCAGCTTGGGGGGACAGGGGTACGAGAGGCAGTTCTTC	CASSLGGQGYERQFF
.	TRBV18	.	TRBJ1-1	TGTGCCAGCTCACTAAATACTGTCCAGGGAGGCACTGAAGCTTTCTTT	CASSLNTVQGGTEAFF
once	TRBV18	.	TRBJ2-1	TGTGCCAGCTCACCAGTACGGGGCGGTGAGCAGTTCTTC	CASSPVRGGEQFF
.	TRBV18	TRBD1	TRBJ1-3	TGTGCCAGCTCACCATCCCCGACAGGGGCTGGAAACACCATATATTTT	CASSPSPTGAGNTIYF
.	TRBV6-5	.	TRBJ1-2	TGTGCCAGCGTGGGGGCTAACTATGGCTACACCTTC	CASVGANYGYTF
few	TRBV2	.	TRBJ1-1	TGTGCCAGCACCCTGGAGCGGGCGTTGACTGAAGCTTTCTTT	CASTLERALTEAFF